This T cell receptor beta chain is from a study of T cells in Graves' hyperthyroidism and ophthalmopathy. Study observations and caveats: Using 13 V-J features, a model discriminated ophthalmopathy from stable hyperthyroidism.

This clonotype appeared a few times. Its antigen is currently unknown. Absent ophthalmopathy progression within 18 months defined stable Graves' hyperthyroidism. Patients were excluded for uncontrolled infection, other autoimmune disease, pregnancy or lactation. The PBMCs were sourced from fresh peripheral blood (about 9.7 ml). Trimming removed 7 bases at V and 5 bases at J, with 17 bases between. CDR3 size: 15 residues. There were TCR beta CDR3 regions amplified from RNA transcripts. First-round RT-PCR targeting the TCR CDR3 was performed with the HTBI primer set. Each CDR3 protein is one row after TCRdb ran MiXCR on the multiplex PCR reads. This sample has about 360,000 distinct CDR3 sequences, with more than 20% found just once.

The clonotype originates from a man aged 45-65 years with Graves' hyperthyroidism. The sample taken for sequencing was blood. The chain links TRBV12-3 or TRBV12-4 to TRBJ1-4, with D maybe TRBD1 (5 bases). CDR3 loop: CASIKAGLINEKLFF. The CDR3 DNA is TGTGCCAGCATTAAGGCAGGGCTTATAAATGAAAAACTGTTTTTT.